The 20 T cell receptor beta chains in this list originate from one sample, sequenced in a study of glioma-infiltrating T cells after dendritic cell vaccination. Only in-frame clones appear in the TCRdb table, and some are missing; sequencing was by immunoSEQ multiplex PCR. The table shows more than 100,000 clones, with 81% occurring only once. Sequencing used blood, obtained before dendritic cell vaccination. The source of these receptors is a human donor with glioblastoma.

The chain is built from TRBV2 and TRBJ1-3, with D possibly TRBD1 on 5 matching bases. Germline values: CDR1 SNHLY, CDR2 FYNNEI. The CDR3 is made up of 16 amino acids. V lost 0 bases and J lost 3, with 12 bases in between. The CDR3 DNA is TGTGCCAGCAGTGAAGCCAAGGGGAATGGTGGAAACACCATATATTTT. It codes for CASSEAKGNGGNTIYF. Variable domain in full (rest from reference TRBV2 and TRBJ1-3): EPEVTQTPSHQVTQMGQEVILRCVPISNHLYFYWYRQILGQKVEFLVSFYNNEISEKSEIFDDQFSVERPDGSNFTLKIRSTKLEDSAMYFCASSEAKGNGGNTIYFGEGSWLTVV.

Remarks on this clone: Other DNA sequences in the sample encode the same CDR3. The chain carries TRBV27 and TRBJ2-7, with 7 bases fitting TRBD2. This CDR3 region has 13 residues. V trimming: 5 bases; J trimming: 6 bases; junction bases outside the gene matches: 7. Germline CDR1 MNHEY, CDR2 SMNVEV (reference sequence). The CDR3 nucleotides read TGTGCCAGCAGTCCCTGGGGGGGTCCCGAGCAGTACTTC. Translating gives CASSPWGGPEQYF.

This clone came up a few times. The junction does not match germline at one end; this may be a read error. V is TRBV7-9 and J is TRBJ1-4; 7 bases agree with TRBD1. This CDR3 has 17 amino acids. Germline CDR1 SEHNR, CDR2 FQNEAQ (reference sequence). DNA of the CDR3: TGTGCCAGCAGCCTAGCGGACCAACGAGACAGGGTCGAAAAACTGTTTTTT. The encoded protein is CASSLADQRDRVEKLFF.

The rearrangement joins TRBV10-3 to TRBJ1-4; TRBD1 matches at 7 bases. V shed 6 bases and J 4 bases; nucleotides not matched to a gene: 5. The V gene's germline CDR1 is ENHRY and CDR2 SYGVKD. This CDR3 comprises 14 residues. The CDR3 region is CAIRAGTDNEKLFF. The CDR3 DNA follows: TGTGCCATCAGAGCCGGGACAGATAATGAAAAACTGTTTTTT.

The chain recombines TRBV5-4 with TRBJ2-7; 7 nucleotides align to TRBD1. The CDR3 runs 14 residues. The germline gives CDR1 SGHNT, CDR2 YYREEE (reference sequence). J gave up 2 bases and V 4 bases, and 6 bases lay outside the gene matches. DNA for the CDR3: TGTGCCAGCAGCCCGACAGGGAAACCCTACGAGCAGTACTTC. It translates to CASSPTGKPYEQYF.

The chain joins TRBV2 to TRBJ2-3; perhaps TRBD2 as D (5 bases). V shed 6 bases and J shed 6 bases, with 10 bases lying between them. CDR1 is SNHLY and CDR2 is FYNNEI in the germline V gene. The CDR3 consists of 12 residues. DNA for the CDR3: TGTGCCAGCAGCGTTTTAGCGGATACGCAGTATTTT. It yields the protein CASSVLADTQYF. The full variable domain, with the rest looked up from reference TRBV2 and TRBJ2-3, is EPEVTQTPSHQVTQMGQEVILRCVPISNHLYFYWYRQILGQKVEFLVSFYNNEISEKSEIFDDQFSVERPDGSNFTLKIRSTKLEDSAMYFCASSVLADTQYFGPGTRLTVL.

The chain uses TRBV7-2 and TRBJ2-5; 8 bases fit TRBD2. Trimming at V came to 5 bases and at J to 4 bases, leaving 6 bases not matched to a gene. Germline-derived CDR1 and CDR2 are SGHTA and FQGNSA. The CDR3 is 14 amino acids. This CDR3 is CASSPSGGTETQYF. In DNA form, the CDR3 reads TGTGCCAGCAGCCCCAGCGGGGGCACAGAGACCCAGTACTTC.

The rearrangement joins TRBV5-1 to TRBJ1-2, with a tentative D call TRBD1 (6 bases). This CDR3 is built from 15 residues. The germline V gene encodes CDR1 SGHRS and CDR2 YFSETQ. V was clipped by 4 bases and J by 4 bases, with 17 bases between them. CDR3 coding DNA: TGCGCCAGCAGCGTCGGGGGGGGGCAAGGCTATGGCTACACCTTC. This translates into CASSVGGGQGYGYTF.

The chain couples TRBV11-2 to TRBJ1-1, with 9 nucleotides matching TRBD1. J lost 3 bases, V lost 7 bases, and 15 bases had no gene match. CDR3 size: 17 residues. Germline-derived CDR1 and CDR2 are SGHAT and FQNNGV. The CDR3 nucleotides are TGTGCCAGCAACCCATTCTACAGGGGGCGCCTGGACACTGAAGCTTTCTTT. Translating gives CASNPFYRGRLDTEAFF.

The chain is built from TRBV7-2 and TRBJ2-1, with D possibly matching TRBD2 (6 bases). CDR3 size: 15 residues. Germline lookup yields CDR1 SGHTA and CDR2 FQGNSA. V was trimmed by 3 bases and J by 8 bases, leaving 17 bases between them. CDR3 loop: CASSFRQGASDEQFF. The CDR3 DNA follows: TGTGCCAGCAGCTTCAGGCAGGGTGCTAGCGATGAGCAGTTCTTC.

The chain combines TRBV6-1 with TRBJ1-1, with TRBD1 as a possible D gene (5 bases). Germline V CDR1 and CDR2: MNHNS, SASEGT. The CDR3 contains 13 residues. Trimming took off 4 bases at V and 5 bases at J, with 11 bases between the two ends. CDR3 in DNA: TGTGCCAGCAGTGCCGGGGGGGGGACTGAAGCTTTCTTT. Encoded protein: CASSAGGGTEAFF.

Details on this clone: At the DNA level, this CDR3 is encoded by other sequences in the same sample as well. The V and J genes are TRBV5-4 and TRBJ1-6; no reliable D call. This CDR3 has 14 amino acids. Germline CDR1 reads SGHNT; CDR2 reads YYREEE (reference sequence). The V gene lost 1 base and the J gene lost 6 bases, with 8 bases spanning the gap. The CDR3 bases are TGTGCCAGCAGCTTGAAAACAGCTAATTCACCCCTCCACTTT. The encoded protein is CASSLKTANSPLHF.

The chain recombines TRBV5-4 with TRBJ1-6, with D perhaps matching TRBD1 (6 bases). The V end was cut by 4 bases, the J end by 7 bases, with 15 bases between. The length of the CDR3 is 15 residues. The V gene's germline CDR1 is SGHNT and CDR2 YYREEE (reference sequence). The DNA of the CDR3 is TGTGCCAGCAGCCCGGGCAGGGGTGAGAATTCACCCCTCCACTTT. Its protein is CASSPGRGENSPLHF.

The gene calls are TRBV2 and TRBJ1-2, with 9 bases that match TRBD1. Germline V gene data show CDR1 as SNHLY and CDR2 as FYNNEI. V shed 8 bases and J 4 bases; nucleotides not matched to a gene: 17. The CDR3 sequence is 17 residues long. CDR3 loop: CASLRPLYRGLSYGYTF. CDR3 sequence (DNA): TGTGCCAGCCTTCGTCCCCTTTACAGGGGGCTTAGCTATGGCTACACCTTC.

This rearrangement joins TRBV11-2 to TRBJ2-1; 11 bases fit TRBD2. V shed 5 bases and J 7 bases; nucleotides not matched to a gene: 7. The CDR3 has 15 amino acids. From germline, CDR1 is SGHAT and CDR2 FQNNGV. The CDR3 sequence is CASSLTSGGTNEQFF. The CDR3 region has the DNA TGTGCCAGCAGCCTTACTAGCGGGGGAACTAATGAGCAGTTCTTC.

The gene calls are TRBV18 and TRBJ2-3; 10 nucleotides match TRBD2. CDR1 and CDR2 (germline): KGHSH, LQKENI. Losses at the gene ends were 1 base for V and 2 bases for J; bases not matched to a gene: 3. The CDR3 extends over 16 amino acids. CDR3 region: CASSPRSGGATDTQYF. The CDR3 DNA sequence: TGTGCCAGCTCACCACGGAGCGGGGGGGCCACAGATACGCAGTATTTT.

The J gene is TRBJ2-5, the V gene TRBV20-1, with D possibly being TRBD1 (6 bases). Germline V lookup: CDR1 DFQATT, CDR2 SNEGSKA (reference sequence). The CDR3 is made up of 11 amino acids. Trimming took 4 bases from V and 12 from J, leaving 15 bases between them. CDR3 sequence (DNA): TGCAGTGCTATAAGGGGGACACCCGAGTACTTC. This translates into CSAIRGTPEYF.

The chain joins TRBV5-5 to TRBJ1-1; 7 nucleotides agree with TRBD1. This CDR3 comprises 12 residues. V shed 5 bases and J 6 bases; nucleotides not matched to a gene: 4. CDR1 and CDR2 (germline): SGHKS, YYEKEE (reference sequence). The chain's CDR3 is CASRRQGPEAFF. The CDR3 DNA reads as TGTGCCAGCAGAAGACAGGGTCCTGAAGCTTTCTTT.

The chain recombines TRBV18 with TRBJ2-1; 10 bases are shared with TRBD2. The CDR3 contains 18 residues. The germline CDR1 and CDR2 sequences are KGHSH and LQKENI. V lost 1 base, J lost 9 bases, and 15 bases stayed unmatched. CDR3 loop: CASSPLIPGLAGASEQFF. The CDR3 DNA sequence: TGTGCCAGCTCACCACTAATACCCGGCCTAGCGGGGGCTAGTGAGCAGTTCTTC.

Only a few counts were recorded for this clone. This rearrangement joins TRBV7-2 to TRBJ2-7; D unclear. V lost 5 bases to trimming and J lost 1 base, with 9 bases between them. CDR3 length: 13 amino acids. The V gene's germline CDR1 is SGHTA and CDR2 FQGNSA. The CDR3, as DNA: TGTGCCAGCAGCCCCCCTGCGTCCTACGAGCAGTACTTC. It is translated as CASSPPASYEQYF.